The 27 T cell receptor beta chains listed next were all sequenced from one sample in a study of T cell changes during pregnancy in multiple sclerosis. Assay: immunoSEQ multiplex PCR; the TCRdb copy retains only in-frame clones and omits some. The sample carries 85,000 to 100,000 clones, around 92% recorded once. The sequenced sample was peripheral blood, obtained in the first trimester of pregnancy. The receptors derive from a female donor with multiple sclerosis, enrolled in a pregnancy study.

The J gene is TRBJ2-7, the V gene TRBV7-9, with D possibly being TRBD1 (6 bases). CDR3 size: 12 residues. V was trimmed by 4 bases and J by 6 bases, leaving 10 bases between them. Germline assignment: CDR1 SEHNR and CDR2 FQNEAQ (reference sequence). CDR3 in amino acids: CASSSGTTEQYF. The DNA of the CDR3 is TGTGCCAGCAGCTCCGGGACAACCGAGCAGTACTTC.

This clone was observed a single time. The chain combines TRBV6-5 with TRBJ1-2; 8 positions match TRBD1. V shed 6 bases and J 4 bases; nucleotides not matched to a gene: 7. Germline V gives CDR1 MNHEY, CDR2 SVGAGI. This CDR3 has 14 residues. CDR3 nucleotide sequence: TGTGCCAGCAGGCGGACAGGGAGCGGCTATGGCTACACCTTC. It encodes CASRRTGSGYGYTF.

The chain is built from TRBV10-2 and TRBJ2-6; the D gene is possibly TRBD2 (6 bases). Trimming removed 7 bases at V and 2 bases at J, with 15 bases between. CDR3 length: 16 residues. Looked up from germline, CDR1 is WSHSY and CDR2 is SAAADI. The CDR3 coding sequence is TGCGCCAGCACTGGAGCGGGCTTGCCTGGGGCCAACGTCCTGACTTTC. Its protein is CASTGAGLPGANVLTF.

The CDR3 loop reads CAWSIGGDPYEQYF. The CDR3 region has the DNA TGTGCCTGGAGTATCGGCGGGGACCCATACGAGCAGTACTTC. The chain employs TRBV30 and TRBJ2-7, with a possible D match to TRBD2 (6 bases). The ends were cut back, 2 bases at V and 4 bases at J, with 15 bases in the middle. This CDR3 comprises 14 residues. Germline V lookup: CDR1 GTSNPN, CDR2 SVGIG (reference sequence).

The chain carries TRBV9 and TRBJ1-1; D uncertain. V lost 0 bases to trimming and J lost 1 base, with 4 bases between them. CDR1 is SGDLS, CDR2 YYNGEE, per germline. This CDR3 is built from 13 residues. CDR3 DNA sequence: TGTGCCAGCAGCGTAGGGGCGAACACTGAAGCTTTCTTT. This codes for CASSVGANTEAFF.

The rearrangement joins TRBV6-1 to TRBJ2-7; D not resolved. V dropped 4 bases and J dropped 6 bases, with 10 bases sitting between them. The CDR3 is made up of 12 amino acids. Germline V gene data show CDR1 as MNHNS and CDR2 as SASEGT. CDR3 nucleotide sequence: TGTGCCAGCAGTGCTCTCCCGGGCGAGCAGTACTTC. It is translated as CASSALPGEQYF.

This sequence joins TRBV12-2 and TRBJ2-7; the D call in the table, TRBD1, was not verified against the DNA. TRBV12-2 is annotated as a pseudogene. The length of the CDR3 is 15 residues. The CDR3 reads CASRRRSQGYYEQYF. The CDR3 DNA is TGTGCAAGTCGGCGCAGGTCCCAAGGTTATTACGAGCAGTACTTC.

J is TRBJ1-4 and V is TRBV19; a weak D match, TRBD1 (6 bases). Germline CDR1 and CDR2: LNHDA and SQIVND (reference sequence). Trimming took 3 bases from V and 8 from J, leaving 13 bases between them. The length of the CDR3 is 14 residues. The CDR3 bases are TGTGCCAGTAGTATTTGGGGACATAGCGAAAAACTGTTTTTT. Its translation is CASSIWGHSEKLFF.

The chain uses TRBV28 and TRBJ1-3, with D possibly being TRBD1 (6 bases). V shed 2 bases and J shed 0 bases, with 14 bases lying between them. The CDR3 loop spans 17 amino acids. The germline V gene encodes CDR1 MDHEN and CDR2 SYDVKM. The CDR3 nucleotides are TGTGCCAGCAGTTTAGCCCTGGACAGCTACTCTGGAAACACCATATATTTT. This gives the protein CASSLALDSYSGNTIYF.

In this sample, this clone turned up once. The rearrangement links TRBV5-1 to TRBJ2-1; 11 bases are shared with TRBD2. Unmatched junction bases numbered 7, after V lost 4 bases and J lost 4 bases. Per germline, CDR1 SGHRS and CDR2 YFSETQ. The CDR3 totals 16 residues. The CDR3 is CASSLTSGRQYNEQFF. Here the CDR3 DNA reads TGCGCCAGCAGCCTTACTAGCGGGAGACAGTACAATGAGCAGTTCTTC.

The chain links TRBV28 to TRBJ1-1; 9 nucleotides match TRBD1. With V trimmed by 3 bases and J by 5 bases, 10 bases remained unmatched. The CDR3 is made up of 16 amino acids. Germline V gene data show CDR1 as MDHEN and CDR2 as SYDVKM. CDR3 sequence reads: CASSLLAGTGRTEAFF. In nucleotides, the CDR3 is TGTGCCAGCAGTTTGCTCGCCGGGACAGGGAGAACTGAAGCTTTCTTT.

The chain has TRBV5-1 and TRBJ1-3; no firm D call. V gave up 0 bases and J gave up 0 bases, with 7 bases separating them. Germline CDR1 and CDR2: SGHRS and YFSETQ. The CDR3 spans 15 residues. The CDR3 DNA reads TGCGCCAGCAGCTTGGACGGGTACTCTGGAAACACCATATATTTT. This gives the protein CASSLDGYSGNTIYF.

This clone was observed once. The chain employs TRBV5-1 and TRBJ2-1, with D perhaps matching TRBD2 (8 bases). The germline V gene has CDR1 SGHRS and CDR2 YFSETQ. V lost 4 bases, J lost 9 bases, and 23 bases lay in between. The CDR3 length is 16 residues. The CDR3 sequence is CASSREGQTSPLEQFF. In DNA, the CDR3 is TGCGCCAGCAGCCGGGAGGGACAGACCAGCCCTCTTGAGCAGTTCTTC.

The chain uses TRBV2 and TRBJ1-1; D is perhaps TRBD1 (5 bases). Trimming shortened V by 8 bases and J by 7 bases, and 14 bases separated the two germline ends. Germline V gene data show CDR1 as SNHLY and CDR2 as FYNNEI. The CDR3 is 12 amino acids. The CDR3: CASGGGALEAFF. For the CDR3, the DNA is TGTGCCAGCGGGGGAGGGGCGCTTGAAGCTTTCTTT. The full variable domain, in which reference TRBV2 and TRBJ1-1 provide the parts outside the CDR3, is EPEVTQTPSHQVTQMGQEVILRCVPISNHLYFYWYRQILGQKVEFLVSFYNNEISEKSEIFDDQFSVERPDGSNFTLKIRSTKLEDSAMYFCASGGGALEAFFGQGTRLTVV.

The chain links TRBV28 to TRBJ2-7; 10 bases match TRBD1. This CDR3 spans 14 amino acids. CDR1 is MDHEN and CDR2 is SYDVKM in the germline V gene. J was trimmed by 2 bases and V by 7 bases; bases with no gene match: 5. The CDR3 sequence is CASTRGTGAYEQYF. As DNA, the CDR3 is TGTGCCAGCACCCGAGGGACAGGGGCCTACGAGCAGTACTTC.

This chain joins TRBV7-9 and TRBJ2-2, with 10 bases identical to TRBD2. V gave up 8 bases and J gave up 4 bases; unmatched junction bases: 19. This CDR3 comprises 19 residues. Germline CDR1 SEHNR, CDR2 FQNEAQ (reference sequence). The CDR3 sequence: CASYPPGTSGAWVTGELFF. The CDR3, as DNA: TGTGCCAGCTACCCCCCCGGCACTAGCGGGGCTTGGGTCACCGGGGAGCTGTTTTTT.

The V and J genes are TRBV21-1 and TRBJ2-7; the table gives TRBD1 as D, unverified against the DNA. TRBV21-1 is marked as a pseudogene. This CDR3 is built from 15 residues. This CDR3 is CASSHRPDRGGEQYF. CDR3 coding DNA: TGTGCCAGCAGCCACCGCCCGGACAGGGGTGGAGAGCAGTACTTC.

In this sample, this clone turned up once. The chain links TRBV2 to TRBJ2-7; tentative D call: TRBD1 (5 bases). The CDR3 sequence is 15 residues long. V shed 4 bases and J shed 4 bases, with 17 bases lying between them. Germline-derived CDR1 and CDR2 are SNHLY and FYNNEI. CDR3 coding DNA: TGTGCCAGCAGTGTCAAGCAGGGCTTTCAGTACGAGCAGTACTTC. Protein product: CASSVKQGFQYEQYF.

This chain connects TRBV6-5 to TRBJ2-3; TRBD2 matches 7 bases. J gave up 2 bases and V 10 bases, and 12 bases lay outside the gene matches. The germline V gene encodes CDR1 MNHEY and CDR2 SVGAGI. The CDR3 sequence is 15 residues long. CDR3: CATIDRGSLTDTQYF. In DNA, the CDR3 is TGTGCCACTATCGATCGCGGGAGTCTCACAGATACGCAGTATTTT.

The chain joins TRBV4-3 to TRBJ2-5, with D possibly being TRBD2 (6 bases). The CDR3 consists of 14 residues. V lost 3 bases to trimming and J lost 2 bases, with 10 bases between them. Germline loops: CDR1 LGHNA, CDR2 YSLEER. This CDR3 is CASSQGLQQETQYF. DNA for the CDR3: TGCGCCAGCAGCCAGGGACTCCAGCAAGAGACCCAGTACTTC.

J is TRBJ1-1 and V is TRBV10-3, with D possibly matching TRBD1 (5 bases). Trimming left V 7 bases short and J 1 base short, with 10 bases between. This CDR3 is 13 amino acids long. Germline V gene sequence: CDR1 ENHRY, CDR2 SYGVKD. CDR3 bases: TGTGCCATCAAGGCAGGGTGGAACACTGAAGCTTTCTTT. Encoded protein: CAIKAGWNTEAFF.

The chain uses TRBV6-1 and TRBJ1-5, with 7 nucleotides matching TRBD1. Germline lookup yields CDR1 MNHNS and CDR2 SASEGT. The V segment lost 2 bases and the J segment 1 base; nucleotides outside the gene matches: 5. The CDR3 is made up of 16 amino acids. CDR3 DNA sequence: TGTGCCAGCAGTGAATCTCTGGACAGGAGCAATCAGCCCCAGCATTTT. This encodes CASSESLDRSNQPQHF.

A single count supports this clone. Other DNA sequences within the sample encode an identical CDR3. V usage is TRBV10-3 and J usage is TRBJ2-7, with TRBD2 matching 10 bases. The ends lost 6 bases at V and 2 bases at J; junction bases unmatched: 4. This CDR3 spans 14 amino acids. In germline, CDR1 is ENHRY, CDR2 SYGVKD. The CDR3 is CAISAGTSAYEQYF. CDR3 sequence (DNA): TGTGCCATCAGCGCCGGGACTAGCGCCTACGAGCAGTACTTC.

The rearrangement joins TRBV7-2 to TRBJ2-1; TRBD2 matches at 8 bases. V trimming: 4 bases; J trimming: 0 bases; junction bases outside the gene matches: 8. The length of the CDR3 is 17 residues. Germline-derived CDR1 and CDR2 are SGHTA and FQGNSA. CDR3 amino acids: CASSYPGLGSSYNEQFF. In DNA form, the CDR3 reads TGTGCCAGCAGCTACCCGGGACTAGGGAGCTCCTACAATGAGCAGTTCTTC.

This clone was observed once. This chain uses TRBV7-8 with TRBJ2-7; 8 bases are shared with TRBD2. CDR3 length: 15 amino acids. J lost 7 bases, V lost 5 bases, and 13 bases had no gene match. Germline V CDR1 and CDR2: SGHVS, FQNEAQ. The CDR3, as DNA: TGTGCCAGCAGCCTGGTCGGGACTAGTATTGGTGAGCAGTACTTC. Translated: CASSLVGTSIGEQYF.

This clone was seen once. The CDR3 loop is CASSQRQGVVNTEAFF. CDR3 sequence (DNA): TGCGCCAGCAGCCAACGACAGGGAGTGGTGAACACTGAAGCTTTCTTT. This chain links TRBV5-1 with TRBJ1-1; 7 positions agree with TRBD1. The CDR3 loop spans 16 amino acids. Looked up from germline, CDR1 is SGHRS and CDR2 is YFSETQ. After removal of 4 bases from V and 0 bases from J, the junction contained 9 bases not matched to a gene.

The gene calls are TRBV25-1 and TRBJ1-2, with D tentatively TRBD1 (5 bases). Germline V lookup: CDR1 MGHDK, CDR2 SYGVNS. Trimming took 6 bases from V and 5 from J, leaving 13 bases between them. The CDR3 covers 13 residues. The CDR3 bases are TGTGCCAGCAGGACGAATCGGGGGTATGGCTACACCTTC. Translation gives CASRTNRGYGYTF.